Listed here are 27 T cell receptor beta chains from one sample, sequenced in a study of cytomegalovirus exposure and HLA in healthy donors. Sequencing was performed with immunoSEQ multiplex PCR; in TCRdb, only in-frame clones are kept and a portion is missing. The sample lists 250,000 to 300,000 clones; 65% to 90% were seen once. Specimen: PBMCs. The receptors were sampled from a woman between 18 and 30 years old in good health and CMV-seronegative.

CDR3 residues: CASTDRPDTQYF. The CDR3 nucleotides read TGTGCCAGCACGGACAGGCCAGATACGCAGTATTTT. This chain uses TRBV28 with TRBJ2-3; 7 nucleotides line up with TRBD1. This CDR3 contains 12 residues. V trimming: 7 bases; J trimming: 4 bases; junction bases outside the gene matches: 2. In germline, CDR1 is MDHEN, CDR2 SYDVKM.

This chain uses TRBV11-3 with TRBJ2-6, with no clear D. The CDR3 contains 15 residues. V was trimmed by 3 bases and J by 0 bases, leaving 6 bases between them. Germline CDR1 is SGHNT and CDR2 is YENEEA. CDR3 amino acids: CASSLRSSGANVLTF. CDR3 bases: TGTGCCAGCAGCTTGAGGAGCTCTGGGGCCAACGTCCTGACTTTC.

V is TRBV5-3 and J is TRBJ1-1; 9 bases match TRBD1. TRBV5-3 is annotated as an ORF whose role is uncertain. V shed 4 bases and J 1 base; nucleotides not matched to a gene: 8. The CDR3 has 16 residues. The CDR3 loop reads CARSQGQGRGNTEAFF. As DNA, the CDR3 is TGTGCCAGAAGCCAAGGACAGGGGCGGGGGAACACTGAAGCTTTCTTT.

There are a few counts of this clone. The chain is built from TRBV5-1 and TRBJ1-3, with TRBD1 identical over 7 bases. This CDR3 contains 15 residues. V was clipped by 3 bases and J by 0 bases; unmatched bases: 3. The germline CDR1 and CDR2 sequences are SGHRS and YFSETQ. The CDR3 DNA reads as TGCGCCAGCAGCTCGGGACAGCCCTCTGGAAACACCATATATTTT. As protein: CASSSGQPSGNTIYF.

The genes are TRBV30 and TRBJ1-5; D is possibly TRBD1 (5 bases). Looked up from germline, CDR1 is GTSNPN and CDR2 is SVGIG (reference sequence). This CDR3 is built from 14 residues. Deletions cut 2 bases from V and 7 bases from J, with 15 bases between. The CDR3 DNA reads TGTGCCTGGAGTATGGACACACACGGGCAGCCCCAGCATTTT. Protein: CAWSMDTHGQPQHF. Combining the CDR3 with reference TRBV30 and TRBJ1-5 gives the whole variable domain SQTIHQWPATLVQPVGSPLSLECTVEGTSNPNLYWYRQAAGRGLQLLFYSVGIGQISSEVPQNLSASRPQDRQFILSSKKLLLSDSGFYLCAWSMDTHGQPQHFGDGTRLSIL.

CDR3 sequence (DNA): TGTGCCAGCAACGTAGCGGGAGTATCCTACAATGAGCAGTTCTTC. Its translation is CASNVAGVSYNEQFF. The chain couples TRBV27 to TRBJ2-1; 9 positions match TRBD2. Germline-derived CDR1 and CDR2 are MNHEY and SMNVEV (reference sequence). The CDR3 consists of 15 residues. The junction had 5 bases not matched to a gene; V was cut back by 7 bases and J by 1 base.

This chain uses TRBV7-9 with TRBJ1-4; TRBD1 matches at 7 bases. This CDR3 region has 18 residues. Germline assignment: CDR1 SEHNR and CDR2 FQNEAQ (reference sequence). The V gene end was trimmed by 2 bases and the J gene end by 4 bases; junction bases not matched to a gene: 13. CDR3 residues: CASSLSYTTDRDNEKLFF. CDR3 DNA: TGTGCCAGCAGCTTATCCTACACCACCGACAGGGATAATGAAAAACTGTTTTTT.

The rearrangement uses TRBV4-1 and TRBJ2-7; a weak D match, TRBD1 (6 bases). This CDR3 comprises 15 residues. Trimming cost V 2 bases and J 2 bases, with 13 bases left between them. Germline assignment: CDR1 MGHRA and CDR2 YSYEKL. The CDR3 DNA sequence: TGCGCCAGCAGCCAAATTGTAGGGGGACCCTACGAGCAGTACTTC. It specifies CASSQIVGGPYEQYF.

The V call is TRBV4-3, the J call TRBJ2-7; D is uncertain. The CDR3 has 15 residues. In germline, CDR1 is LGHNA, CDR2 YSLEER. V was clipped by 0 bases and J by 3 bases, with 12 bases between them. As DNA, the CDR3 is TGCGCCAGCAGCCAAGATCAGCGCAGAGGCTACGAGCAGTACTTC. Translation: CASSQDQRRGYEQYF.

In the case of this clone: Other nucleotide sequences in the sample specify the same CDR3. The genes are TRBV27 and TRBJ2-7; 10 bases are shared with TRBD1. CDR1 MNHEY and CDR2 SMNVEV come from the germline V gene (reference sequence). The V and J ends lost 4 bases and 4 bases, in that order; junction bases with no gene match: 1. The CDR3 spans 13 residues. The CDR3 DNA reads TGTGCCAGCAGTTCGGGACAGGGGTACGAGCAGTACTTC. Translating it yields CASSSGQGYEQYF.

The gene calls are TRBV7-8 and TRBJ1-4; 11 bases map to TRBD1. Germline lookup yields CDR1 SGHVS and CDR2 FQNEAQ. The CDR3 runs 15 residues. V trimming: 5 bases; J trimming: 10 bases; junction bases outside the gene matches: 9. In nucleotides, the CDR3 is TGTGCCAGCAGCCCCGCAGGGACAGGGGGAGCAAAACTGTTTTTT. Amino acids: CASSPAGTGGAKLFF.

This clone came up once. The same CDR3 is also encoded by other DNA sequences in this sample. This chain links TRBV2 with TRBJ2-7; 8 bases match TRBD1. Trimming removed 7 bases from V and 3 bases from J; junction bases left unmatched: 2. The CDR3 covers 12 residues. CDR1 and CDR2 from the germline V gene are SNHLY and FYNNEI. The CDR3 bases are TGTGCCAGCACTGACAGGGGCTACGAGCAGTACTTC. Translated, it gives CASTDRGYEQYF.

This clone was detected only a few times. The identical CDR3 is also encoded by other nucleotide sequences in the sample. The V and J genes are TRBV10-1 and TRBJ2-7, with D possibly being TRBD1 (5 bases). V lost 6 bases to trimming and J lost 1 base, with 7 bases between them. The CDR3 extends over 12 amino acids. Per the germline V gene, CDR1 is WNHNN and CDR2 is SYGVQD (reference sequence). CDR3: CASSSGSYEQYF. CDR3 nucleotide sequence: TGCGCCAGCAGCTCAGGGTCCTACGAGCAGTACTTC.

The chain links TRBV6-5 to TRBJ1-3; 11 nucleotides line up with TRBD1. The CDR3 has 16 residues. Trimming at V came to 0 bases and at J to 2 bases, leaving 0 bases not matched to a gene. Germline V gives CDR1 MNHEY, CDR2 SVGAGI. The DNA of the CDR3 is TGTGCCAGCAGTTACTCGGGACAGGGGGCTGGAAACACCATATATTTT. The encoded protein is CASSYSGQGAGNTIYF.

The chain couples TRBV5-1 to TRBJ2-2, with 8 bases matching TRBD1. Losses at the gene ends were 4 bases for V and 4 bases for J; bases not matched to a gene: 9. The CDR3 loop spans 16 amino acids. Germline CDR1 reads SGHRS; CDR2 reads YFSETQ. The CDR3 here is CASSDGTGGSTGELFF. CDR3 coding DNA: TGCGCCAGCAGCGATGGAACAGGGGGGAGCACCGGGGAGCTGTTTTTT.

V is TRBV5-8 and J is TRBJ1-2; unclear D gene. The V and J ends lost 4 bases and 5 bases respectively, with 9 bases between them. Germline CDR1 and CDR2: SGHTS and YDEGEE. The CDR3 runs to 12 residues. The DNA for the CDR3 is TGTGCCAGCAGCCCCTCGGGGTATGGCTACACCTTC. Translated, it gives CASSPSGYGYTF.

This chain uses TRBV9 with TRBJ2-7; 10 bases fit TRBD2. The CDR3 is 18 residues long. Germline assignment: CDR1 SGDLS and CDR2 YYNGEE. Unmatched junction bases numbered 19, after V lost 3 bases and J lost 7 bases. The CDR3 spells CASSALPTSGHTLREQYF. The CDR3 DNA is TGTGCCAGCAGCGCTCTTCCGACTAGCGGGCACACCCTGAGGGAGCAGTACTTC.

The chain uses TRBV5-4 and TRBJ2-2; maybe TRBD2 (5 bases). The V end lost 2 bases, the J end lost 2 bases, and 10 bases lay between the germline ends. Germline-derived CDR1 and CDR2 are SGHNT and YYREEE (reference sequence). This CDR3 has 15 amino acids. The DNA for the CDR3 is TGTGCCAGCAGCTTCAGGACTGGTAACACCGGGGAGCTGTTTTTT. Protein product: CASSFRTGNTGELFF.

The J gene is TRBJ2-7, the V gene TRBV10-1; D possibly corresponds to TRBD2 (5 bases). The V and J ends lost 4 bases and 5 bases respectively, with 12 bases between them. From germline, CDR1 is WNHNN and CDR2 SYGVQD (reference sequence). The CDR3 has 13 residues. The CDR3 region is CASSGASRHEQYF. The CDR3 nucleotides read TGCGCCAGCAGTGGGGCTAGCCGCCACGAGCAGTACTTC.

The chain recombines TRBV21-1 with TRBJ2-1; the table's D call, TRBD2, was not checked against the DNA. TRBV21-1 is tagged as a pseudogene. This CDR3 has 15 amino acids. CDR3 sequence reads: CASSEDLLSYNEQFF. The CDR3 DNA sequence: TGTGCCAGCAGCGAAGACTTGCTCTCCTACAATGAGCAGTTCTTC.

The chain employs TRBV19 and TRBJ1-5; D remains ambiguous. The germline CDR1 and CDR2 sequences are LNHDA and SQIVND (reference sequence). This CDR3 is 16 amino acids long. V was cut by 7 bases and J by 0 bases, with 16 bases left in between. CDR3 bases: TGTGCCAGTAACCCCAGTTCGTGGTATAGCAATCAGCCCCAGCATTTT. It translates to CASNPSSWYSNQPQHF. Variable domain in full (rest from reference TRBV19 and TRBJ1-5): DGGITQSPKYLFRKEGQNVTLSCEQNLNHDAMYWYRQDPGQGLRLIYYSQIVNDFQKGDIAEGYSVSREKKESFPLTVTSAQKNPTAFYLCASNPSSWYSNQPQHFGDGTRLSIL.

J is TRBJ1-1 and V is TRBV9; D might be TRBD1 (5 bases). This CDR3 comprises 12 residues. The V and J ends lost 0 bases and 11 bases respectively, with 11 bases between them. Germline CDR1 is SGDLS and CDR2 is YYNGEE. Here the CDR3 reads CASSVVPGIAFF. The CDR3 region has the DNA TGTGCCAGCAGCGTAGTTCCAGGGATCGCTTTCTTT. Full variable domain (missing parts from reference TRBV9 and TRBJ1-1): DSGVTQTPKHLITATGQRVTLRCSPRSGDLSVYWYQQSLDQGLQFLIQYYNGEERAKGNILERFSAQQFPDLHSELNLSSLELGDSALYFCASSVVPGIAFFGQGTRLTVV.

This clone was detected only once. The CDR3 spells CAWSVSRGNEQFF. Written as DNA, the CDR3 is TGTGCCTGGAGTGTAAGTCGGGGGAATGAGCAGTTCTTC. The chain links TRBV30 to TRBJ2-1, with D perhaps TRBD2 (6 bases). The germline V and J ends were trimmed by 0 bases and 7 bases, with 10 bases remaining between them. Per germline, CDR1 GTSNPN and CDR2 SVGIG (reference sequence). This CDR3 region has 13 residues.

The chain carries TRBV5-6 and TRBJ2-5, with TRBD1 identical over 10 bases. V was clipped by 3 bases and J by 2 bases; unmatched bases: 4. Germline V gives CDR1 SGHDT, CDR2 YYEEEE. The CDR3 contains 15 residues. This CDR3 is CASSSDRGRQETQYF. The CDR3 DNA reads as TGTGCCAGCAGCTCAGACAGGGGGCGGCAAGAGACCCAGTACTTC.

This clone came up once. V gene TRBV29-1 combines with J gene TRBJ1-3; TRBD1 matches at 7 bases. V was pared by 3 bases and J by 8 bases, with 7 bases of the junction left unmatched. The CDR3 covers 13 residues. Germline CDR1 is SQVTM and CDR2 is ANQGSEA. CDR3 nucleotides: TGCAGCGTTGACAGGGGGACCACGGACACCATATATTTT. As protein: CSVDRGTTDTIYF.

The chain employs TRBV7-6 and TRBJ2-7, with 7 bases that match TRBD2. Germline assignment: CDR1 SGHVS and CDR2 FNYEAQ. The trim removed 1 base at V and 6 bases at J, leaving 12 bases unmatched. This CDR3 contains 16 residues. CDR3 nucleotides: TGTGCCAGCAGCTTAGTAGGGAGTGGGAGGGCCTCCGAGCAGTACTTC. It specifies CASSLVGSGRASEQYF.

This chain uses TRBV6-5 with TRBJ2-7; tentatively, D is TRBD1 (6 bases). CDR1 and CDR2 from the germline V gene are MNHEY and SVGAGI. Trimming removed 2 bases at V and 4 bases at J, with 9 bases between. CDR3 size: 13 residues. CDR3 loop: CASSYGQPYEQYF. The CDR3 nucleotides are TGTGCCAGCAGTTACGGACAGCCATACGAGCAGTACTTC.